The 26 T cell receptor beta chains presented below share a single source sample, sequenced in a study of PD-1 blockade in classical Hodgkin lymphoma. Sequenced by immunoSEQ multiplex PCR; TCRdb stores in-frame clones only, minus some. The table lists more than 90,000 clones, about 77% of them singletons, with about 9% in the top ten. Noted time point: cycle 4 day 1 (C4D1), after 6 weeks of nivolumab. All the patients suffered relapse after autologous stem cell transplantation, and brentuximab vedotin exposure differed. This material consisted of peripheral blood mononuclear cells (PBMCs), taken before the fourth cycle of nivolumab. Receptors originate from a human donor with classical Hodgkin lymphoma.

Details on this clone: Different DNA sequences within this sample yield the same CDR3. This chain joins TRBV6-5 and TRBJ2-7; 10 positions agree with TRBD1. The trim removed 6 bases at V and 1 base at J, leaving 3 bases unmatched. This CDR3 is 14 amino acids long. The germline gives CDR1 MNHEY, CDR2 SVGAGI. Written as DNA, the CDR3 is TGTGCCAGCAGCCGGGACAGGGGATCCTACGAGCAGTACTTC. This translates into CASSRDRGSYEQYF.

CDR3: CASSQDRTSYNEQFF. The CDR3, as DNA: TGCGCCAGCAGCCAAGACAGGACTTCCTACAATGAGCAGTTCTTC. The chain uses TRBV4-3 and TRBJ2-1; D might be TRBD2 (5 bases). The CDR3 contains 15 residues. V lost 0 bases and J 1 base, leaving 7 bases between the germline ends. In germline, CDR1 is LGHNA, CDR2 YSLEER.

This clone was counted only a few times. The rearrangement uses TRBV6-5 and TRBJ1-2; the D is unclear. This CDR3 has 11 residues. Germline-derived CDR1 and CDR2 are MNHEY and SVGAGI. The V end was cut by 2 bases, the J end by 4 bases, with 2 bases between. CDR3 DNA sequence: TGTGCCAGCAGTTACGGCTATGGCTACACCTTC. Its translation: CASSYGYGYTF.

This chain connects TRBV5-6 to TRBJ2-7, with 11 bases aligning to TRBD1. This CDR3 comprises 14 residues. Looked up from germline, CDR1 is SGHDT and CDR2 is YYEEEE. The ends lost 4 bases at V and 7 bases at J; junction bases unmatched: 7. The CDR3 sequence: CASSVGQGALEQYF. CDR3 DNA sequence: TGTGCCAGCAGCGTCGGACAGGGGGCGCTTGAGCAGTACTTC.

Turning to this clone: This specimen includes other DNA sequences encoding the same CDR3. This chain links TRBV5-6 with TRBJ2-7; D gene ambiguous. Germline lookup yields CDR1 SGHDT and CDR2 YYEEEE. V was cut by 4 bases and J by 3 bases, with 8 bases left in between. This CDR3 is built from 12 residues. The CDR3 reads CASSLRGYEQYF. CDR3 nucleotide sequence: TGTGCCAGCAGCCTTAGAGGCTACGAGCAGTACTTC.

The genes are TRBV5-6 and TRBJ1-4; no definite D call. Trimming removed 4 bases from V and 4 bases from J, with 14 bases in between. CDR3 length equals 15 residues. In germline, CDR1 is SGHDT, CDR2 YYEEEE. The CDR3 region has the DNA TGTGCCAGCAGCAGGATCCATTCCGGTAATGAAAAACTGTTTTTT. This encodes CASSRIHSGNEKLFF.

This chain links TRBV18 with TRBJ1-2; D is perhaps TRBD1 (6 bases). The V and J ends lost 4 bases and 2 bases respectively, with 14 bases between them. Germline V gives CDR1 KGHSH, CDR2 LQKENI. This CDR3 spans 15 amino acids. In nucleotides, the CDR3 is TGTGCCAGCTCACGTCGGACAGACTTCAACTATGGCTACACCTTC. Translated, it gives CASSRRTDFNYGYTF.

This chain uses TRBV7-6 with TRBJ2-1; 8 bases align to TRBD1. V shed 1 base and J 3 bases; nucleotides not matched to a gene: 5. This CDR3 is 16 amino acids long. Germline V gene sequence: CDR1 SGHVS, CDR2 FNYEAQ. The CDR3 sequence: CASSLGSGQVYNEQFF. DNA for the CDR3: TGTGCCAGCAGCTTAGGGTCGGGACAGGTCTACAATGAGCAGTTCTTC.

CDR3 sequence: CASSVTGDGNQPQHF. The CDR3 nucleotides are TGTGCCAGCAGCGTAACAGGGGATGGCAATCAGCCCCAGCATTTT. The rearrangement joins TRBV9 to TRBJ1-5; 7 nucleotides match TRBD1. Per the germline V gene, CDR1 is SGDLS and CDR2 is YYNGEE. The CDR3 has 15 residues. With V trimmed by 1 base and J by 2 bases, 3 bases remained unmatched.

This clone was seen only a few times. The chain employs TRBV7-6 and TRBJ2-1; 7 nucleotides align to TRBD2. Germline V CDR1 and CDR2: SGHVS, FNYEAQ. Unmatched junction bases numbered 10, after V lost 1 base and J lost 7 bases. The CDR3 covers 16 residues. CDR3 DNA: TGTGCCAGCAGCTTAGACTGGCAGGGAGGGGAAAATGAGCAGTTCTTC. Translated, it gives CASSLDWQGGENEQFF.

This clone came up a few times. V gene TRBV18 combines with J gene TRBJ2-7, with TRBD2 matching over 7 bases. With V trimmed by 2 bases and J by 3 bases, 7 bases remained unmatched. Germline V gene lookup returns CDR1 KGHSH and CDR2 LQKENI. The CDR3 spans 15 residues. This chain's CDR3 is CASSPVGGQRYEQYF. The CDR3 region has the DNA TGTGCCAGCTCACCAGTGGGAGGGCAACGCTACGAGCAGTACTTC.

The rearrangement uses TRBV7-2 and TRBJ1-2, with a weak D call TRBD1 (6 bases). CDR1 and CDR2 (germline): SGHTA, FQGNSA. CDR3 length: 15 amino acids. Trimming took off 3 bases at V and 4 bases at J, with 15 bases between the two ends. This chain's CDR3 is CASSLSGAIPYGYTF. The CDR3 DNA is TGTGCCAGCAGCTTGTCAGGGGCCATCCCCTATGGCTACACCTTC.

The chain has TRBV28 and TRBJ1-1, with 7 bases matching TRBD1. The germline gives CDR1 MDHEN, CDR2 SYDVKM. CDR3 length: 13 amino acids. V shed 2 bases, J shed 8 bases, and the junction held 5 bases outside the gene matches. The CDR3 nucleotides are TGTGCCAGCAGTTTACCCTCGACAGGGGAAGCTTTCTTT. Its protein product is CASSLPSTGEAFF.

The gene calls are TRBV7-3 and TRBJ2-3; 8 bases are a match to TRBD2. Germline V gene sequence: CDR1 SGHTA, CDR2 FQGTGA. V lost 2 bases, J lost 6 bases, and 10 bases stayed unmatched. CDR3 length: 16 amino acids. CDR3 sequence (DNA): TGTGCCAGCAGCTTATCCCTAGCGGGCAATTCGGATACGCAGTATTTT. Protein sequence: CASSLSLAGNSDTQYF.

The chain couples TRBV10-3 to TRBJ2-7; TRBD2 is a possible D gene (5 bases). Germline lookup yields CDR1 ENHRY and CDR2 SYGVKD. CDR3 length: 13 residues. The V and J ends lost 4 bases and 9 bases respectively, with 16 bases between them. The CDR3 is CAISVSTGGGQYF. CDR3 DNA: TGTGCCATCAGTGTTTCGACCGGAGGCGGGCAGTACTTC.

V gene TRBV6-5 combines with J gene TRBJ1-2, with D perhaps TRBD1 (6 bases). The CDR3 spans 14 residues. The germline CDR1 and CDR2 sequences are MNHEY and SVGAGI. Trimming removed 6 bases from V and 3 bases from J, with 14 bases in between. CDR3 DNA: TGTGCCAGCAGGCCCTGGACAGACGACTATGGCTACACCTTC. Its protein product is CASRPWTDDYGYTF.

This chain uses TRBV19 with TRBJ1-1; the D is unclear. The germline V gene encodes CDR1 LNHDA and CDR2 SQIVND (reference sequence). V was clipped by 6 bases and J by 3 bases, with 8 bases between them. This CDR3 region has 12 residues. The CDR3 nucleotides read TGTGCCAGTAGAGTGAGGGACACTGAAGCTTTCTTT. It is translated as CASRVRDTEAFF.

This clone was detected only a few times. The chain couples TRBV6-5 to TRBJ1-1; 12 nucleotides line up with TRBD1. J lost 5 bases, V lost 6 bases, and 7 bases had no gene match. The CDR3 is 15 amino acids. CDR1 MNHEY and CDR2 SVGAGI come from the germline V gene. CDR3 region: CASRYPGQGATEAFF. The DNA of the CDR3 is TGTGCCAGCAGGTACCCGGGACAGGGGGCGACTGAAGCTTTCTTT.

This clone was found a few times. The CDR3 sequence is CASSNPYQPQHF. CDR3 in DNA: TGTGCCAGCAGTAACCCGTATCAGCCCCAGCATTTT. The chain carries TRBV6-5 and TRBJ1-5, with D hard to call. V gave up 5 bases and J gave up 5 bases, with 7 bases separating them. This CDR3 contains 12 residues. Germline V gene lookup returns CDR1 MNHEY and CDR2 SVGAGI.

In nucleotides, the CDR3 is TGTGCCAGCAGCTTCCGGGGCCGCTCCTACGAGCAGTACTTC. It specifies CASSFRGRSYEQYF. V is TRBV6-6 and J is TRBJ2-7; D is tentatively TRBD1 or TRBD2 (5 bases each). Trimming removed 6 bases at V and 0 bases at J, with 12 bases between. The CDR3 covers 14 residues. CDR1 is MNHNY, CDR2 SVGAGI, per germline (reference sequence).

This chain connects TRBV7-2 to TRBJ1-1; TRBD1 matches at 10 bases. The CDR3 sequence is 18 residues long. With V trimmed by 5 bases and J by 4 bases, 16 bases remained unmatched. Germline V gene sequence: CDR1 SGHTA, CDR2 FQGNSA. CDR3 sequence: CASSPSPDRGTPPTEAFF. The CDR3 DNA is TGTGCCAGCAGCCCAAGCCCGGACAGGGGGACTCCCCCCACTGAAGCTTTCTTT.

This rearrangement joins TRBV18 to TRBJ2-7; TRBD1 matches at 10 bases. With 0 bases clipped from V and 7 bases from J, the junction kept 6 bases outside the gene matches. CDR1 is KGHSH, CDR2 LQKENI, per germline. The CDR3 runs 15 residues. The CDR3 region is CASSPPRGTGVEQYF. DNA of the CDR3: TGTGCCAGCTCACCACCCCGGGGGACAGGGGTTGAGCAGTACTTC.

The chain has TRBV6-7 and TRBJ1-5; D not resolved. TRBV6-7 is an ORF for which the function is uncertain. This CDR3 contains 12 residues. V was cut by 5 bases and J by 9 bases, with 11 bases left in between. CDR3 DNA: TGTGCCAGCAGTACCCGCCATTTGCCCCAGCATTTT. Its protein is CASSTRHLPQHF.

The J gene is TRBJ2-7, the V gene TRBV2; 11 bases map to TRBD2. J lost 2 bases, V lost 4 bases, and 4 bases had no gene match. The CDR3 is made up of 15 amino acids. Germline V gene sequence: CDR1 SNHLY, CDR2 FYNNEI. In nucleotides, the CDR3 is TGTGCCAGCAGTGGTGAACTAGCGGGGGCCTACGAGCAGTACTTC. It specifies CASSGELAGAYEQYF. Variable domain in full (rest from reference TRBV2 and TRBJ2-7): EPEVTQTPSHQVTQMGQEVILRCVPISNHLYFYWYRQILGQKVEFLVSFYNNEISEKSEIFDDQFSVERPDGSNFTLKIRSTKLEDSAMYFCASSGELAGAYEQYFGPGTRLTVT.

Written as DNA, the CDR3 is TGTGCCAGCAGCGCCCAGGGTACACTAGAGACCCAGTACTTC. Translation gives CASSAQGTLETQYF. V and J are TRBV13 and TRBJ2-5, with D possibly being TRBD1 (5 bases). Trimming removed 5 bases from V and 4 bases from J, with 14 bases in between. In germline, CDR1 is PRHDT, CDR2 FYEKMQ (reference sequence). The length of the CDR3 is 14 residues.

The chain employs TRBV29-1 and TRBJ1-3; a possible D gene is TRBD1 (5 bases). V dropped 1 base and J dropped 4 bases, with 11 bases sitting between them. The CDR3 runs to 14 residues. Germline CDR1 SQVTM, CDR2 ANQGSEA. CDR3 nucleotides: TGCAGCGTTGAAGGACAGCGGACGGGAAACACCATATATTTT. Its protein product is CSVEGQRTGNTIYF.